This T cell receptor (beta chain) was captured by sequencing in a study of CD8 T cells in ankylosing spondylitis. A word on this clonotype: The antigen is not known.

V was pared by 1 base and J by 1 base, with 3 bases of the junction left unmatched. This CDR3 has 15 residues. Germline CDR1 is SGDLS and CDR2 is YYNGEE. Using quantitative 5'-RACE with molecular barcodes, the authors made TCR beta libraries. TCRdb recomputed calls from the 5' RACE reads with MiXCR, one row per CDR3 protein. The table records around 430,000 distinct CDR3 sequences, about a sixth of them present only once. Points from the study as a whole: As reported, disease-linked clones showed significant enrichment in matched ankylosing spondylitis synovial fluid. One TCR beta motif, made up of about 8 highly homologous variants, appeared characteristic of ankylosing spondylitis blood.

The chain joins TRBV9 to TRBJ2-3; TRBD1 aligns across 7 bases. This TCR was recovered from a male donor with ankylosing spondylitis. The sequenced sample consisted of blood, either unsorted or a sorted T cell fraction (not recorded which). CDR3 sequence reads: CASSVYDRGTDTQYF. The CDR3, as DNA: TGTGCCAGCAGCGTATATGACAGGGGCACAGATACGCAGTATTTT. The full variable domain, with the rest looked up from reference TRBV9 and TRBJ2-3, is DSGVTQTPKHLITATGQRVTLRCSPRSGDLSVYWYQQSLDQGLQFLIQYYNGEERAKGNILERFSAQQFPDLHSELNLSSLELGDSALYFCASSVYDRGTDTQYFGPGTRLTVL.